These T cell receptor beta chains were read from a single sample in a study of technical replicates of blood from a handful of donors. TCRdb's table, derived via immunoSEQ multiplex PCR, lists solely in-frame clones and lacks some. In the table there are roughly 61,000 clones, roughly 97% of which are singletons. The sample taken for sequencing was T cells isolated from PBMCs. These receptors came from a human donor in good health. The CDR3 runs from the conserved cysteine through the conserved F or W. A D gene is named only where the DNA matches it firmly. Size is omitted from some rows. Given values are once, few, many or a class for expanded clones.

j_call,d_call,v_call,clone_size,cdr3_nt,cdr3_aa
TRBJ2-1,.,TRBV18,.,TGTGCCAGCTCCCCTTACTCCGGCTCCTACAATGAGCAGTTCTTC,CASSPYSGSYNEQFF
TRBJ1-3,.,TRBV7-9,.,TGTGCCAGCACCGAAGGCGGCCGCTCTGGAAACACCATATATTTT,CASTEGGRSGNTIYF
TRBJ1-5,TRBD1,TRBV7-8,.,TGTGCCAGCAGCTTTAGACAGGGGAATAGCAATCAGCCCCAGCATTTT,CASSFRQGNSNQPQHF
TRBJ2-5,TRBD2,TRBV5-6,.,TGTGCCAGCAGCTTAACCGGACTAGCGGGGGTGATCCTGTACTTC,CASSLTGLAGVILYF
TRBJ2-7,TRBD2,TRBV4-1,.,TGCGCCAGCAGCCAAGCCGGGACTAGCGGGGGCCACGAGCAGTACTTC,CASSQAGTSGGHEQYF
TRBJ2-7,.,TRBV5-6,.,TGTGCCAGCAGCTTGGCTAGCACCGAGCAGTACTTC,CASSLASTEQYF
TRBJ1-2,.,TRBV7-8,.,TGTGCCAGCAGCTTTAATAGGGAGACGTATGGCTACACCTTC,CASSFNRETYGYTF
TRBJ2-7,.,TRBV28,.,TGTGCCAGCAGTTTTAGGGCCAGGGGTACCTACGAGCAGTACTTC,CASSFRARGTYEQYF
TRBJ1-1,.,TRBV6-4,.,TGTGCCAGCCGAAGGGAGGGACTGATGGGCACTGAAGCTTTCTTT,CASRREGLMGTEAFF
TRBJ1-5,.,TRBV7-3,.,TGTGCCAGCAGCCCCCAAGGGGCCCCCAATCAGCCCCAGCATTTT,CASSPQGAPNQPQHF
TRBJ1-6,.,TRBV25-1,.,TGTGCCAGCAGTGAACAACAGACTTCACCCCTCCACTTT,CASSEQQTSPLHF
TRBJ2-1,.,TRBV5-1,.,TGCGCCAGCAGTGACGACATGAATGAGCAGTTCTTC,CASSDDMNEQFF
TRBJ1-4,.,TRBV7-2,.,TGTGCCAGCAGCGGGACACAGGGTCTAGGAGAAAAACTGTTTTTT,CASSGTQGLGEKLFF
TRBJ1-6,.,TRBV5-1,.,TGCGCCAGCAGCTTGTACTTGGGGCCAGGCTCACCCCTCCACTTT,CASSLYLGPGSPLHF
TRBJ2-7,TRBD2,TRBV28,.,TGTGCCAGCCAGTTGGGGGGGAACTACGAGCAGTACTTC,CASQLGGNYEQYF
TRBJ1-5,.,TRBV2,.,TGTGCCAGCAACCCCCGACAGGGCAATCAGCCCCAGCATTTT,CASNPRQGNQPQHF
TRBJ1-1,.,TRBV4-2,.,TGTGCCAGCAGCCAAGGCCGTACTGGGAACACTGAAGCTTTCTTT,CASSQGRTGNTEAFF
TRBJ2-7,.,TRBV7-5,once,TGTGTCAGAGGCCGGACAACTACCTACGAGCAGTACTTC,CVRGRTTTYEQYF
TRBJ1-1,.,TRBV5-5,.,TGTGCCAGCAGCCCTAGGACCCGGGAGATGGAAGAAGCTTTCTTT,CASSPRTREMEEAFF
TRBJ2-7,.,TRBV6-5,.,TGTGCCAGCAGTTACTCGGGGACAATAAGGGAGCAGTACTTC,CASSYSGTIREQYF
TRBJ2-3,TRBD2,TRBV28,.,TGTGCCAGCAGCGGACTAGCGGGGGCAGATACGCAGTATTTT,CASSGLAGADTQYF
TRBJ1-1,.,TRBV2,.,TGTGCCAGCAGTGATGCAGGTACTGAAGCTTTCTTT,CASSDAGTEAFF
TRBJ2-5,TRBD1,TRBV11-3,.,TGTGCCAGCAGCGGCCGGACAGGGGGAAGGGACCAAGAGACCCAGTACTTC,CASSGRTGGRDQETQYF
TRBJ1-3,.,TRBV7-9,.,TGTGCCAGCAGCTTAGCCCGGTCACTCTCTGGAAACACCATATATTTT,CASSLARSLSGNTIYF
TRBJ1-1,TRBD1,TRBV7-8,once,TGTGCCAGCAGCTTAGGCCCGACAGCCCGGGCAGGGGGAAACACTGAAGCTTTCTTT,CASSLGPTARAGGNTEAFF
TRBJ1-2,TRBD1,TRBV6-1,.,TGTGCCAGCAGTGACGGACAGGGAAGTTTGGTTGGCTACACCTTC,CASSDGQGSLVGYTF
TRBJ2-2,.,TRBV6-5,.,TGTGCCAGCAGTTACGGGAGCGGCACCGGGGAGCTGTTTTTT,CASSYGSGTGELFF
TRBJ2-3,TRBD1,TRBV7-3,.,TGTGCCAGCAGCCAAAGGACAGGGAACACAGATACGCAGTATTTT,CASSQRTGNTDTQYF
TRBJ1-1,.,TRBV11-3,.,TGTGCCAGCAGCTCTTCAGGCAGCCAAGCTTTCTTT,CASSSSGSQAFF
TRBJ1-1,.,TRBV25-1,.,TGTGCCAGCAGTGAATGGAGGGGCCGTGAAGCTTTCTTT,CASSEWRGREAFF
TRBJ2-5,.,TRBV30,.,TGTGCCTGGAGCCTCCCAGGGAAAATGGAGACCCAGTACTTC,CAWSLPGKMETQYF
TRBJ1-6,.,TRBV5-1,.,TGCGCCAGCAGCTTGCGGGATCTCGGGCTCTCACCCCTCCACTTT,CASSLRDLGLSPLHF
TRBJ2-3,TRBD2,TRBV2,.,TGTGCCAGCAGTGAAGGTCCCCTAGCGGGAAGGACGAAAATTACAGATACGCAGTATTTT,CASSEGPLAGRTKITDTQYF
TRBJ1-5,TRBD1,TRBV11-2,.,TGTGCCAGCAGCCTTGCAGGGGGAGATCAGCCCCAGCATTTT,CASSLAGGDQPQHF
TRBJ2-7,TRBD2,TRBV10-3,.,TGTGCCATCAGTGAAATTGTGAGCGGGGGGGCCTCCGGGCAGTACTTC,CAISEIVSGGASGQYF
TRBJ1-3,.,TRBV2,.,TGTGCCAGCGGGGGGGTTGGAGACTCTGGAAACACCATATATTTT,CASGGVGDSGNTIYF
TRBJ2-6,.,TRBV28,.,TGTGCCAGCAGTCCCCCGGGACTTTTAAGGAACGTCCTGACTTTC,CASSPPGLLRNVLTF
TRBJ1-1,TRBD1,TRBV27,.,TGTGCCAGCAGTTTTGGTGGGACAGGGGAAGCTTTCTTT,CASSFGGTGEAFF
TRBJ2-1,.,TRBV4-2,.,TGTGCCAGCAGCCAAGATAGCCCCTACAATGAGCAGTTCTTC,CASSQDSPYNEQFF
TRBJ2-1,.,TRBV19,.,TGTGCCAGTAGTTTGCGGGGCAGGCATGAGCAGTTCTTC,CASSLRGRHEQFF
TRBJ2-1,.,TRBV6-1,.,TGTGCCAGCAGTGGTAGCGGAAGGGGGGGCAATGAGCAGTTCTTC,CASSGSGRGGNEQFF
TRBJ1-3,.,TRBV5-1,.,TGCGCCAGCAGCCCGACTGCGTCTGGAAACACCATATATTTT,CASSPTASGNTIYF
TRBJ2-7,.,TRBV5-4,.,TGTGCCAGCAGCTTCCCAGGTAGCTACGAGCAGTACTTC,CASSFPGSYEQYF
TRBJ1-2,.,TRBV5-1,.,TGCGCCAGCTCTGACTCAACGGGATTCTATGGCTACACCTTC,CASSDSTGFYGYTF
TRBJ2-7,.,TRBV7-4,.,TGTGCCAGCAGCTCGGATCAGGGCCCTAACTACGAGCAGTACTTC,CASSSDQGPNYEQYF
TRBJ2-5,TRBD1,TRBV27,.,TGTGCCAGCAAAACAAACCGGGACAGGGCGGGTTCCCAAGAGACCCAGTACTTC,CASKTNRDRAGSQETQYF
TRBJ2-7,.,TRBV6-1,.,TGTGCCAGCAGTGAAGTCCAGGTTTTCCCTTACGAGCAGTACTTC,CASSEVQVFPYEQYF
TRBJ1-1,TRBD1,TRBV6-4,.,TGTGCCAGCAGTGTATACAGGGGCACTGAAGCTTTCTTT,CASSVYRGTEAFF
TRBJ1-2,.,TRBV5-8,.,TGTGCCAGCAGCCCCGGGACAAGAGCTAACTATGGCTACACCTTC,CASSPGTRANYGYTF
TRBJ2-5,.,TRBV7-9,.,TGTGCCAGCAGTTTAACCAGGGGTAGGGAGACCCAGTACTTC,CASSLTRGRETQYF
TRBJ1-5,TRBD1,TRBV6-1,.,TGTGCCAGCATTCCCACAGGGGGTGGGAATCAGCCCCAGCATTTT,CASIPTGGGNQPQHF
TRBJ2-7,.,TRBV2,.,TGTGCCAGCAGTGTCGCAGGATTCTACGAGCAGTACTTC,CASSVAGFYEQYF
TRBJ2-6,TRBD1,TRBV5-8,.,TGTGCCAGCAGCTTATCAGGGGGCGGTGGGGCCAACGTCCTGACTTTC,CASSLSGGGGANVLTF
TRBJ2-5,.,TRBV6-1,.,TGTGCCAGCAGTCCGCCGCTTCGTACTCGGGAGACCCAGTACTTC,CASSPPLRTRETQYF
TRBJ2-5,.,TRBV20-1,.,TGCAGTGCCCCCCCTTCGGAGACCCAGTACTTC,CSAPPSETQYF
TRBJ2-3,.,TRBV7-9,.,TGTGCCAGCAGCTTAACAGGGTCGAACACAGATACGCAGTATTTT,CASSLTGSNTDTQYF